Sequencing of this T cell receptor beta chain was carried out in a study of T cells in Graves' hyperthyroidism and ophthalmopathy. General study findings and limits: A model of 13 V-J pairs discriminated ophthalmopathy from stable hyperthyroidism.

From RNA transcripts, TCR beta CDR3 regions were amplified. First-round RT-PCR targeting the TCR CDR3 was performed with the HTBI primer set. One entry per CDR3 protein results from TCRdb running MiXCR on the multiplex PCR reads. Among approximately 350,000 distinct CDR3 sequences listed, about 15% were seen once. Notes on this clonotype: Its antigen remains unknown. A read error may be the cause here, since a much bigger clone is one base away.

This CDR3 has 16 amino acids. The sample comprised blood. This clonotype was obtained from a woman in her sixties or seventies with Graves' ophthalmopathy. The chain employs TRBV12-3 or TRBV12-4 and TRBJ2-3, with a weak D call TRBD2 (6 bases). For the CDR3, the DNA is TGTGCCAGCAGTAACCTCCAACGAACTAGCACAGATACGCGGTATTTT. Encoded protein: CASSNLQRTSTDTRYF.